This is a list of T cell receptor beta chains from one sample in a study of blood T cell repertoires in COVID-19. TCRdb's table, derived via immunoSEQ multiplex PCR, lists solely in-frame clones and lacks some. The sample yields about 190,000 clones, approximately 88% seen once. Sequencing used PBMCs or T cells enriched from blood (not recorded which). Receptors originate from a woman in her twenties or thirties who had recovered from COVID-19. Both conserved end residues are part of each CDR3. Each record gives: V gene, D gene, clone size, J gene, CDR3 DNA, CDR3 protein. D genes are given only for firm matches. The size field is filled for only some rows; it gives once, few, many or a size class.

TRBV5-1,NA,NA,TRBJ1-1,TGCGCCAGCAGCTTGGAGGGGGGGCGTAAAAGCCCTGAAGCTTTCTTT,CASSLEGGRKSPEAFF
TRBV14,NA,NA,TRBJ1-1,TGTGCCAGCAGCCAAGCTCTTCAGGCTTTCTTT,CASSQALQAFF
TRBV12-3/TRBV12-4,NA,NA,TRBJ2-1,TGTGCCAGCAGTTTCGGGTTCTATGAGCAGTTCTTC,CASSFGFYEQFF
TRBV10-1,TRBD2,few,TRBJ2-1,TGCGCCAGCAGTGAGCTATTGGCTAGCGGGGGGCAGAACAATGAGCAGTTCTTC,CASSELLASGGQNNEQFF
TRBV7-2,TRBD1,NA,TRBJ1-2,TGTGCCAGCAGCTTAGGTTCAGGGGGCTTTCGCTACACCTTC,CASSLGSGGFRYTF
TRBV28,TRBD1,NA,TRBJ1-4,TGTGCCAGCAGTTTACGGTGGACAGGGCTTCATGAAAAACTGTTTTTT,CASSLRWTGLHEKLFF
TRBV2,NA,NA,TRBJ1-1,TGTGCCAGCAGTGAGGCAGGGTTCGGATACACTGAAGCTTTCTTT,CASSEAGFGYTEAFF
TRBV5-4,TRBD1,NA,TRBJ1-6,TGTGCCAGCAGCTTGGTAGTAGGGACAGGGTTTTATTCACCCCTCCACTTT,CASSLVVGTGFYSPLHF
TRBV5-6,NA,NA,TRBJ1-2,TGTGCCAGCAGCGAGCGGGGGGGGAGTGTCTATGGCTACACCTTC,CASSERGGSVYGYTF
TRBV1,NA,few,TRBJ2-2,TGCACCAGCAGCACCCCCCGGATCAGGGACACCGGGGAGCTGTTTTTT,CTSSTPRIRDTGELFF
TRBV24-1,NA,NA,TRBJ2-2,TGTGCCACCAGTGATCTAGAAGACACCGGGGAGCTGTTTTTT,CATSDLEDTGELFF
TRBV3-1/TRBV3-2,NA,NA,TRBJ2-3,TGTGCCAGCAGCGAGTGGGCAGGGGGCACAGATACGCAGTATTTT,CASSEWAGGTDTQYF
TRBV7-2,NA,NA,TRBJ1-3,TGTGCCAGCAGCGCCGACCGGGACTTATATTTT,CASSADRDLYF
TRBV3-1/TRBV3-2,TRBD2,NA,TRBJ2-1,TGTGCCAGCATGCCAATAGCGGGAGGTTACAATGAGCAGTTCTTC,CASMPIAGGYNEQFF
TRBV28,TRBD1,NA,TRBJ1-1,TGTGCCAGCAGTTTATCGGTCGCCAGGGGGATGAACACTGAAGCTTTCTTT,CASSLSVARGMNTEAFF
TRBV7-8,NA,once,TRBJ2-7,TGTGCCAGCAGCTTACTGGGGGGAGCCCAGAGGAGTTACGAGCAGTACTTC,CASSLLGGAQRSYEQYF
TRBV7-9,TRBD1,NA,TRBJ2-7,TGTGCCAGCAGCTCTCCGGGACAGGGGGCTGCCTACGAGCAGTACTTC,CASSSPGQGAAYEQYF
TRBV19,TRBD1,NA,TRBJ1-1,TGTGCCAGTAGTTCCGGGACAGGGGAGTGGAACACTGAAGCTTTCTTT,CASSSGTGEWNTEAFF
TRBV6-5,TRBD1,NA,TRBJ1-4,TGTGCCAGCAGTTACTCGGGACAGTATAATGAAAAACTGTTTTTT,CASSYSGQYNEKLFF
TRBV19,TRBD1,NA,TRBJ1-4,TGTGCCAGTAGACTGGGACAGGTCGAAAAACTGTTTTTT,CASRLGQVEKLFF
TRBV7-2,TRBD2,NA,TRBJ2-3,TGTGCCAGCAGCCCCTCGACTAGCGGGGGGTGGAGGGTCACAGATACGCAGTATTTT,CASSPSTSGGWRVTDTQYF
TRBV27,TRBD1,NA,TRBJ2-3,TGTGCCAGCAGTCCCGGGACAGGGGTAAATACGCAGTATTTT,CASSPGTGVNTQYF
TRBV18,TRBD1,NA,TRBJ2-7,TGTGCCAGCTCACCGACAGGGCGCTACGAGCAGTACTTC,CASSPTGRYEQYF
TRBV4-1,NA,NA,TRBJ1-1,TGCGCCAGCAGCCGAACACAGAACACTGAAGCTTTCTTT,CASSRTQNTEAFF
TRBV15,NA,once,TRBJ1-4,TGTGCCACCAGCAGAGATCGGGGGGCTACTAATGAAAAACTGTTTTTT,CATSRDRGATNEKLFF
TRBV27,TRBD1,NA,TRBJ2-2,TGTGCCAGCAGACTTGACAGGGGAAGCACCGGGGAGCTGTTTTTT,CASRLDRGSTGELFF
TRBV7-6,NA,NA,TRBJ1-2,TGTGCCAGCAGCTTAGAACCGAGGCAGGCGGGTGGCTACACCTTC,CASSLEPRQAGGYTF
TRBV7-3,NA,few,TRBJ2-3,TGTGCCAGCAGCTTTAGCGGTAGCACAGATACGCAGTATTTT,CASSFSGSTDTQYF
TRBV5-1,NA,few,TRBJ1-2,TGCGCCAGCAGCTCCACCGTCTTGGGAGCAAACTATGGCTACACCTTC,CASSSTVLGANYGYTF
TRBV29-1,TRBD1,NA,TRBJ2-7,TGCAGCATTGGACAGGGTCCCTACGAGCAGTACTTC,CSIGQGPYEQYF
TRBV2,TRBD1,NA,TRBJ1-2,TGTGCCAGCAGACGACAGGGGGTCTATGGCTACACCTTC,CASRRQGVYGYTF
TRBV21-1,NA,many,TRBJ1-2,TGTGCCAGCAGCAAAGTTCTGGCAAGAACTAACTATGGCTACACCTTC,CASSKVLARTNYGYTF
TRBV3-1/TRBV3-2,NA,NA,TRBJ2-1,TGTGCCAGCAGCCAAGGCCCAGCGGAGTACAATGAGCAGTTCTTC,CASSQGPAEYNEQFF
TRBV30,NA,NA,TRBJ2-6,TGTGCCTGGAGTGCTAGCTCTGGGGCCAACGTCCTGACTTTC,CAWSASSGANVLTF
TRBV7-8,TRBD1,NA,TRBJ2-1,TGTGCCAGCAGCGGCCGGGACAGCCTAATTTACAATGAGCAGTTCTTC,CASSGRDSLIYNEQFF
TRBV6-2/TRBV6-3,NA,NA,TRBJ1-5,TGTGCCAGCAGTTACACCATCTCCTCCGGGCAGCCCCAGCATTTT,CASSYTISSGQPQHF
TRBV30,NA,NA,TRBJ1-1,TGTGCCTGGAGTTTGAGGAACACTGAAGCTTTCTTT,CAWSLRNTEAFF
TRBV7-7,NA,NA,TRBJ1-3,TGTGCTAGCAGCCCCGGTAGCTCTGGAAACACCATATATTTT,CASSPGSSGNTIYF
TRBV7-8,TRBD2,NA,TRBJ2-1,TGTGCCAGCAGCTCTAGCGGGAGTGGAGCGGGGGAGCAGTTCTTC,CASSSSGSGAGEQFF
TRBV6-2/TRBV6-3,TRBD1,NA,TRBJ2-1,TGTGCCAGCAGTCAAGGGGGCAAACCCTACAATGAGCAGTTCTTC,CASSQGGKPYNEQFF
TRBV7-9,NA,NA,TRBJ2-3,TGTGCCAGCAGCTCTCGTTCCGCAGATACGCAGTATTTT,CASSSRSADTQYF
TRBV5-1,NA,NA,TRBJ2-7,TGCGCCAGCAGCTTTTTTGAAGGAGGCGGGATCCGCCGTGGGGAGCAGTACTTC,CASSFFEGGGIRRGEQYF
TRBV7-2,TRBD2,few,TRBJ2-3,TGTGCCAGCAGCTTAGCTGTAGCGGGGGACACAGATACGCAGTATTTT,CASSLAVAGDTDTQYF
TRBV19,TRBD1,NA,TRBJ1-1,TGTGCCAGTAACCCCTACCTCGGGACAGCTGAAGCTTTCTTT,CASNPYLGTAEAFF
TRBV7-2,TRBD2,NA,TRBJ2-1,TGTGCCAGCAGGGGGGGGGTCGATGAGCAGTTCTTC,CASRGGVDEQFF
TRBV18,TRBD1,NA,TRBJ1-1,TGTGCCAGCTCCCCCGGACAGGTAATGAACACTGAAGCTTTCTTT,CASSPGQVMNTEAFF
TRBV2,TRBD1,NA,TRBJ1-2,TGTGCCAGCAGTTTGGGACAGGGCAGCTTACGAAACTATGGCTACACCTTC,CASSLGQGSLRNYGYTF
TRBV25-1,TRBD2,NA,TRBJ2-5,TGTGCCAGCAGACTAGCGGGAGGGAGTTGGGAGACCCAGTACTTC,CASRLAGGSWETQYF
TRBV3-1/TRBV3-2,NA,NA,TRBJ1-6,TGTGCCAGCAGCCAAGACAGGTCCTCAACCTATAATTCACCCCTCCACTTT,CASSQDRSSTYNSPLHF
TRBV7-7,TRBD1,NA,TRBJ1-1,TGTGCTAGCAGCCCCGGGACAGGTAACCCTATGAACACTGAAGCTTTCTTT,CASSPGTGNPMNTEAFF
TRBV28,TRBD1,NA,TRBJ1-2,TGTGCCAGCAATCCCCGGGACAGGGTTGGCTACACCTTC,CASNPRDRVGYTF
TRBV7-9,NA,once,TRBJ1-1,TGTGCCAGCAGCCTCTTCGGGACTGAAGCTTTCTTT,CASSLFGTEAFF
TRBV6-4,NA,once,TRBJ2-3,TGTGCCAGCAGGGCAGGGGGGTCCGACACAGATACGCAGTATTTT,CASRAGGSDTDTQYF
TRBV29-1,NA,NA,TRBJ2-5,TGCAGCGTTGAAGGACTGCTCCAGACCCAGTACTTC,CSVEGLLQTQYF
TRBV21-1,NA,NA,TRBJ2-5,TGTGCCAGCAGCAGCCGTCATCTCCGGGACAGGGGGCGGGAGACCCAGTACTTC,CASSSRHLRDRGRETQYF
TRBV7-6,TRBD2,NA,TRBJ2-3,TGTGCCAGCAGCACCGGGACTAGCGGGACTGGGACGCAGTATTTT,CASSTGTSGTGTQYF
TRBV28,NA,NA,TRBJ1-5,TGTGCCAGCACCCTAGGGGGTATGGGTCAGCCCCAGCATTTT,CASTLGGMGQPQHF